These 24 T cell receptor beta chains were sequenced from one sample in a study of blood T cell repertoires in COVID-19 (dated by TCRdb to between 2020 and 2021). The library was obtained by the immunoSEQ multiplex PCR assay. This immuneACCESS table, as held by TCRdb, lists in-frame sequences with V and J called but not all clones. Of the missing ones, under half trace to an unresolved V gene in checked studies; the others have no known cause. The sample table contains some 250,000 clones; only one count was recorded for approximately 81% of them. The top ten hold about 3.4% of the sample. The sample consisted of peripheral blood. Receptors were obtained from a woman between 18 and 29 years old with acute or convalescent COVID-19.

The V gene is TRBV2, the J gene TRBJ2-7; a weak D match, TRBD2 (5 bases). This CDR3 spans 14 amino acids. The V gene lost 6 bases and the J gene lost 0 bases, with 12 bases spanning the gap. The germline CDR1 and CDR2 sequences are SNHLY and FYNNEI. The CDR3 here is CASRRLSSSYEQYF. Here the CDR3 DNA reads TGTGCCAGCAGGAGACTAAGTTCCTCCTACGAGCAGTACTTC.

This chain connects TRBV7-2 to TRBJ1-5; possibly TRBD1 for D (5 bases). The CDR3 loop spans 16 amino acids. The ends were cut back, 4 bases at V and 4 bases at J, with 17 bases in the middle. The germline V gene encodes CDR1 SGHTA and CDR2 FQGNSA. CDR3 bases: TGTGCCAGCAGCTCCCCGCGGGGCTCCTTAAATCAGCCCCAGCATTTT. This gives the protein CASSSPRGSLNQPQHF.

J is TRBJ2-5 and V is TRBV5-1; 16 bases match TRBD2. The J segment lost 2 bases and the V segment lost 3 bases, leaving 4 bases of the junction unmatched. CDR3 length: 17 amino acids. Germline lookup yields CDR1 SGHRS and CDR2 YFSETQ. The CDR3: CASSSPGLAGGQETQYF. CDR3 bases: TGCGCCAGCAGCTCCCCGGGACTAGCGGGAGGGCAAGAGACCCAGTACTTC.

This chain links TRBV9 with TRBJ2-3; tentatively, D is TRBD2 (6 bases). Looked up from germline, CDR1 is SGDLS and CDR2 is YYNGEE. The V and J ends lost 6 bases and 5 bases respectively, with 19 bases between them. This CDR3 region has 15 residues. CDR3 in DNA: TGTGCCAGCACCCCAGGAGGGTCAGTGGGAGATACGCAGTATTTT. This codes for CASTPGGSVGDTQYF.

The gene calls are TRBV6-1 and TRBJ2-4; perhaps TRBD1 as D (6 bases). The CDR3 sequence is 15 residues long. V dropped 1 base and J dropped 7 bases, with 14 bases sitting between them. Germline assignment: CDR1 MNHNS and CDR2 SASEGT. The CDR3 loop is CASSEGWQGRNIQYF. DNA for the CDR3: TGTGCCAGCAGTGAAGGTTGGCAGGGGCGGAACATTCAGTACTTC.

The V gene is TRBV28, the J gene TRBJ1-3, with D maybe TRBD1 (5 bases). The CDR3 extends over 14 amino acids. Trimming removed 8 bases from V and 1 base from J, with 12 bases in between. Germline lookup yields CDR1 MDHEN and CDR2 SYDVKM. CDR3 loop: CASASGGSGNTIYF. The CDR3 DNA is TGTGCCAGCGCCTCGGGGGGGTCTGGAAACACCATATATTTT.

This clone was detected once. V usage is TRBV6-1 and J usage is TRBJ2-1; no definite D call. In germline, CDR1 is MNHNS, CDR2 SASEGT. This CDR3 contains 14 residues. V lost 3 bases to trimming and J lost 1 base, with 7 bases between them. The CDR3 DNA follows: TGTGCCAGCAGTGAGAGTTATTCCTACAATGAGCAGTTCTTC. Translating gives CASSESYSYNEQFF.

In its sample, this clone was seen a few times. The chain joins TRBV7-6 to TRBJ2-2; 8 bases line up with TRBD1. This CDR3 is 18 amino acids long. In germline, CDR1 is SGHVS, CDR2 FNYEAQ. Trimming at V came to 5 bases and at J to 3 bases, leaving 14 bases not matched to a gene. CDR3: CASSATPQGARDTGELFF. The CDR3 coding sequence is TGTGCCAGCAGCGCAACTCCGCAGGGGGCTAGGGACACCGGGGAGCTGTTTTTT.

DNA of the CDR3: TGTGCCAGCAGACCAGGCAACACCGGGGAGCTGTTTTTT. It is translated as CASRPGNTGELFF. The chain links TRBV27 to TRBJ2-2; D call uncertain. V lost 6 bases to trimming and J lost 2 bases, with 7 bases between them. Germline CDR1 MNHEY, CDR2 SMNVEV (reference sequence). The CDR3 runs 13 residues.

The V call is TRBV6-5, the J call TRBJ2-1; TRBD1 is a possible D gene (6 bases). V lost 5 bases and J 9 bases, leaving 14 bases between the germline ends. This CDR3 is 13 amino acids long. In germline, CDR1 is MNHEY, CDR2 SVGAGI. The CDR3 loop reads CASSPPGAFEQFF. CDR3 nucleotide sequence: TGTGCCAGCAGTCCCCCAGGGGCGTTTGAGCAGTTCTTC.

As DNA, the CDR3 is TGCGCCAGCAGTCAAGGGGACGGGGGTGGCAACGAGCAGTACTTC. This sequence encodes CASSQGDGGGNEQYF. V gene TRBV5-1 combines with J gene TRBJ2-7, with D possibly matching TRBD2 (6 bases). V gave up 5 bases and J gave up 5 bases, with 20 bases separating them. CDR3 length: 15 residues. CDR1 and CDR2 (germline): SGHRS, YFSETQ.

CDR3 residues: CASSRTGQTNTGELFF. As DNA, the CDR3 is TGTGCCAGTAGTCGAACGGGACAGACTAACACCGGGGAGCTGTTTTTT. V usage is TRBV19 and J usage is TRBJ2-2; TRBD1 matches at 7 bases. This CDR3 is built from 16 residues. The germline V gene encodes CDR1 LNHDA and CDR2 SQIVND (reference sequence). The J segment lost 2 bases and the V segment lost 5 bases, leaving 8 bases of the junction unmatched.

The chain joins TRBV7-2 to TRBJ2-5, with 14 positions matching TRBD2. J lost 10 bases, V lost 2 bases, and 6 bases had no gene match. The CDR3 has 15 residues. The germline gives CDR1 SGHTA, CDR2 FQGNSA. The CDR3 sequence is CASSLQTSGGVIQYF. CDR3 in DNA: TGTGCCAGCAGCTTACAGACTAGCGGGGGGGTTATCCAGTACTTC. The full variable domain, with the rest looked up from reference TRBV7-2 and TRBJ2-5, is GAGVSQSPSNKVTEKGKDVELRCDPISGHTALYWYRQSLGQGLEFLIYFQGNSAPDKSGLPSDRFSAERTGGSVSTLTIQRTQQEDSAVYLCASSLQTSGGVIQYFGPGTRLLVL.

This clone appeared many times. The chain has TRBV6-4 and TRBJ2-3; 12 bases line up with TRBD2. Germline V gene lookup returns CDR1 MRHNA and CDR2 SNTAGT. There are 16 residues in the CDR3. V lost 3 bases to trimming and J lost 3 bases; unmatched junction nucleotides: 4. CDR3 sequence reads: CASSDYGTSGTDTQYF. In DNA, the CDR3 is TGTGCCAGCAGTGATTACGGGACTAGCGGGACAGATACGCAGTATTTT.

The chain joins TRBV7-2 to TRBJ2-3; a weak D match, TRBD2 (6 bases). Germline values: CDR1 SGHTA, CDR2 FQGNSA. Trimming took off 5 bases at V and 6 bases at J, with 18 bases between the two ends. The CDR3 is 15 amino acids. CDR3 in amino acids: CASSRAGSWSDTQYF. In DNA form, the CDR3 reads TGTGCCAGCAGCCGGGCGGGGAGTTGGTCGGATACGCAGTATTTT.

The chain employs TRBV4-3 and TRBJ2-3, with 11 bases aligning to TRBD2. The CDR3 extends over 18 amino acids. The V gene end was trimmed by 0 bases and the J gene end by 1 base; junction bases not matched to a gene: 6. Per germline, CDR1 LGHNA and CDR2 YSLEER. The CDR3 sequence: CASSQEIAGGPRTDTQYF. CDR3 DNA: TGCGCCAGCAGCCAAGAGATAGCGGGAGGGCCCCGCACAGATACGCAGTATTTT.

V gene TRBV4-2 combines with J gene TRBJ2-2, with TRBD2 matching over 8 bases. CDR3 length equals 18 residues. CDR1 and CDR2 from the germline V gene are LGHNA and YNFKEQ. J was trimmed by 6 bases and V by 0 bases; bases with no gene match: 12. The CDR3 protein is CASSQEGIGTRDAGELFF. The CDR3 DNA follows: TGTGCCAGCAGCCAAGAAGGGATCGGGACTAGAGATGCCGGGGAGCTGTTTTTT.

The rearrangement joins TRBV6-6 to TRBJ2-7, with a weak D call TRBD1 (6 bases). The germline CDR1 and CDR2 sequences are MNHNY and SVGAGI (reference sequence). The CDR3 sequence is 16 residues long. With 6 bases removed from V and 0 bases from J, the gap between germline ends came to 18 bases. The DNA of the CDR3 is TGTGCCAGCAGGTCTCCAGGGGCTTCGAGCTCCTACGAGCAGTACTTC. Translated, it gives CASRSPGASSSYEQYF.

The chain joins TRBV4-3 to TRBJ2-7, with 9 bases aligning to TRBD1. V trimming: 5 bases; J trimming: 4 bases; junction bases outside the gene matches: 6. Germline CDR1 LGHNA, CDR2 YSLEER. The CDR3 runs 14 residues. The CDR3 DNA reads as TGCGCCAGCAGCTCCCGGACAGGGGAGTACGAGCAGTACTTC. Encoded protein: CASSSRTGEYEQYF.

The chain employs TRBV24-1 and TRBJ1-5; D unresolved. The CDR3 has 15 amino acids. From germline, CDR1 is KGHDR and CDR2 SFDVKD. V was clipped by 9 bases and J by 0 bases, with 14 bases between them. CDR3 DNA: TGTGCCACCCCCAAACGGGTTTATAGCAATCAGCCCCAGCATTTT. Translating it yields CATPKRVYSNQPQHF.

V gene TRBV9 combines with J gene TRBJ1-1; D gene unclear. The length of the CDR3 is 16 residues. V was pared by 0 bases and J by 0 bases, with 12 bases between. Germline lookup yields CDR1 SGDLS and CDR2 YYNGEE. For the CDR3, the DNA is TGTGCCAGCAGCGTAGCGTCAGAGGGTATGAACACTGAAGCTTTCTTT. It encodes CASSVASEGMNTEAFF.

V gene TRBV5-1 combines with J gene TRBJ2-7; 8 bases agree with TRBD2. From germline, CDR1 is SGHRS and CDR2 YFSETQ. CDR3 size: 14 residues. The junction had 3 bases not matched to a gene; V was cut back by 2 bases and J by 2 bases. For the CDR3, the DNA is TGCGCCAGCAGCTTAAGCGGGAGTCCCTACGAGCAGTACTTC. This codes for CASSLSGSPYEQYF.

The chain links TRBV6-2 or TRBV6-3 to TRBJ2-4, with D maybe TRBD1 (6 bases). In germline, CDR1 is MNHEY, CDR2 SVGEGT. With 2 bases removed from V and 2 bases from J, the gap between germline ends came to 16 bases. The CDR3 contains 17 residues. The CDR3 nucleotides are TGTGCCAGCAGTTACGAGGCTCTAGGACAGACCAAAAACATTCAGTACTTC. Encoded protein: CASSYEALGQTKNIQYF.

This sequence joins TRBV15 and TRBJ2-1; no firm D call. The germline CDR1 and CDR2 sequences are LNHNV and YYDKDF (reference sequence). Trimming shortened V by 0 bases and J by 8 bases, and 14 bases separated the two germline ends. This CDR3 comprises 15 residues. The CDR3 loop reads CATSRDRIRLDEQFF. DNA of the CDR3: TGTGCCACCAGCAGAGATCGAATCAGGTTGGATGAGCAGTTCTTC. Using reference TRBV15 and TRBJ2-1 for the parts outside the CDR3, the full variable domain is DAMVIQNPRYQVTQFGKPVTLSCSQTLNHNVMYWYQQKSSQAPKLLFHYYDKDFNNEADTPDNFQSRRPNTSFCFLDIRSPGLGDTAMYLCATSRDRIRLDEQFFGPGTRLTVL.